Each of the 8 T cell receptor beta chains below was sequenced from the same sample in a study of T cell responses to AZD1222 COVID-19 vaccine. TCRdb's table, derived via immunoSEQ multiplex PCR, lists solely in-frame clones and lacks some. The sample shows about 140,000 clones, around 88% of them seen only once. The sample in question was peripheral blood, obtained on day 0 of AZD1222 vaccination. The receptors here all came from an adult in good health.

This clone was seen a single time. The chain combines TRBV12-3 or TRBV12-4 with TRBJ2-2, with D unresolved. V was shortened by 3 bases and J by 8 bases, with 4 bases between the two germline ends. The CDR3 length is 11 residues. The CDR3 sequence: CASSFRGELFF. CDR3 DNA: TGTGCCAGCAGTTTCAGGGGGGAGCTGTTTTTT.

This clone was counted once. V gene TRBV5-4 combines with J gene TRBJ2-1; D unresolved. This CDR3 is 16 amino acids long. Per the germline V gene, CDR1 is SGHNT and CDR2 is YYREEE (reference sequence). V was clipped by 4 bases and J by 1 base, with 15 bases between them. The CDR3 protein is CASSPSAGVSYNEQFF. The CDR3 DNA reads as TGTGCCAGCAGCCCCTCAGCAGGAGTTTCCTACAATGAGCAGTTCTTC.

The CDR3 nucleotides read TGTGCCAGCAGCCACGCACAGAACACTGAAGCTTTCTTT. Protein sequence: CASSHAQNTEAFF. The chain links TRBV3-1 (or the pseudogene TRBV3-2) to TRBJ1-1; no reliable D call. The V gene's germline CDR1 is LGHDT and CDR2 YNNKEL (reference sequence). Deletions cut 3 bases from V and 1 base from J, with 6 bases between. This CDR3 has 13 amino acids.

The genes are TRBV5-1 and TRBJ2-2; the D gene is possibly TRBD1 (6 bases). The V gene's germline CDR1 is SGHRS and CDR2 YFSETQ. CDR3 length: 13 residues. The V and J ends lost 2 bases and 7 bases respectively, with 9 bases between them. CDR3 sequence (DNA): TGCGCCAGCAGCTTCAGGGGAGTCGGGGAGCTGTTTTTT. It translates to CASSFRGVGELFF. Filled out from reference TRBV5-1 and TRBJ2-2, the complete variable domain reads KAGVTQTPRYLIKTRGQQVTLSCSPISGHRSVSWYQQTPGQGLQFLFEYFSETQRNKGNFPGRFSGRQFSNSRSEMNVSTLELGDSALYLCASSFRGVGELFFGEGSRLTVL.

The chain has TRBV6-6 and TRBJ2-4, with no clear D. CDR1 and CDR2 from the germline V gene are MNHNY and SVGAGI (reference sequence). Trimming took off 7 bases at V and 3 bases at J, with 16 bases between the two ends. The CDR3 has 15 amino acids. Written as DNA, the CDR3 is TGTGCCAGCATTCCCACTCAGGACGGCAAAAACATTCAGTACTTC. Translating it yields CASIPTQDGKNIQYF.

CDR3 bases: TGCGCCAGCAGCGGACCGACAGGAGCAAAGGGAAACACCATATATTTT. Translating gives CASSGPTGAKGNTIYF. The V call is TRBV5-1, the J call TRBJ1-3; tentative D call: TRBD1 (6 bases). This CDR3 has 16 residues. The V gene's germline CDR1 is SGHRS and CDR2 YFSETQ. V lost 4 bases and J lost 4, with 18 bases in between.

The CDR3 region is CAYNRGGNTEAFF. DNA of the CDR3: TGTGCCTATAACAGGGGGGGGAACACTGAAGCTTTCTTT. This chain links TRBV30 with TRBJ1-1; 8 bases agree with TRBD1. Trimming removed 7 bases from V and 1 base from J; junction bases left unmatched: 5. Germline loops: CDR1 GTSNPN, CDR2 SVGIG (reference sequence). This CDR3 region has 13 residues.

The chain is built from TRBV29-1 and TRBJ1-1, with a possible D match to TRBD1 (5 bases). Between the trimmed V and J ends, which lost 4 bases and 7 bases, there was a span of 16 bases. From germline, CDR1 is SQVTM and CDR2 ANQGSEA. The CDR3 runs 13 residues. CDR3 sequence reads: CSVVRQRQLEAFF. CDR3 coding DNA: TGCAGCGTTGTGCGGCAGAGACAGCTTGAAGCTTTCTTT.